These T cell receptor beta chains were read from a single sample in a study of T cell responses to AZD1222 COVID-19 vaccine. Profiled with immunoSEQ multiplex PCR; TCRdb holds only in-frame clones, not every one. The profile covers 75,000 to 100,000 clones, with approximately 88% appearing a single time and 5.8% taken by the ten largest. This specimen consisted of peripheral blood, obtained on day 0 of AZD1222 vaccination. Source of these receptors: an adult in good health. The CDR3 runs from the conserved cysteine through the conserved F or W. Each record gives: J gene, V gene, D gene, clone size, CDR3 DNA, CDR3 protein. A D gene is named only where the DNA matches it firmly. Clone size is given for some rows only: seen once, a few or many times, or a class if the clone is expanded.

>TRBJ2-5|TRBV28|.|.
TGTGCCAGCGGCCACGAGGGGGGACGGCAAGAGACCCAGTACTTC
CASGHEGGRQETQYF
>TRBJ2-5|TRBV7-3|.|.
TGTGCCAGCAGCCCCCAGGGTGTCGGATTTGAGACCCAGTACTTC
CASSPQGVGFETQYF
>TRBJ1-1|TRBV5-1|.|many
TGCGCCAGCAGCCCTCGGGGTAGGGGCCTGAACACTGAAGCTTTCTTT
CASSPRGRGLNTEAFF
>TRBJ1-5|TRBV2|TRBD1|.
TGTGCCAGCAGTGAAGCGGGGACAGTACCCGGGGAGCCCCAGCATTTT
CASSEAGTVPGEPQHF
>TRBJ2-7|TRBV5-1|.|.
TGCGCCAGCAGCTTGGGACAGGTTTCGTACGAGCAGTACTTC
CASSLGQVSYEQYF
>TRBJ1-1|TRBV18|TRBD1|once
TGTGCCAGCTCACAAACAGGGGGCGCGATGAACACTGAAGCTTTCTTT
CASSQTGGAMNTEAFF
>TRBJ2-7|TRBV7-2|.|.
TGTGCCAGCAGCCCCATGGCCTCCTACGAGCAGTACTTC
CASSPMASYEQYF
>TRBJ1-1|TRBV28|.|.
TGTGCCAGCAGCCTTACAGGGATCACTGAAGCTTTCTTT
CASSLTGITEAFF
>TRBJ2-2|TRBV2|.|.
TGTGCCAGCAGTGAAGGGCGGGGCAGCTACACCGGGGAGCTGTTTTTT
CASSEGRGSYTGELFF
>TRBJ2-7|TRBV5-5|.|.
TGTGCCAGCAGCGGGACCTACGAGCAGTACTTC
CASSGTYEQYF
>TRBJ2-7|TRBV19|.|.
TGTGCCAGTACCACAACCCCATACGAGCAGTACTTC
CASTTTPYEQYF
>TRBJ1-6|TRBV6-4|TRBD1|.
TGTGCCAGCAGTCTGGGCAGGGGGAATTCACCCCTCCACTTT
CASSLGRGNSPLHF
>TRBJ1-6|TRBV6-5|.|few
TGTGCCAGCAGGGGAGAGGTTTCCGGATCACCCCTCCACTTT
CASRGEVSGSPLHF
>TRBJ1-2|TRBV4-2|.|few
TGTGCCAGCAGCCAAGTCCAGGGGATAGATGGCTACACCTTC
CASSQVQGIDGYTF
>TRBJ1-6|TRBV7-3|TRBD1|.
TGTGCCAGCAGCGCCTCCGGGACAGATAATTCACCCCTCCACTTT
CASSASGTDNSPLHF
>TRBJ2-7|TRBV27|TRBD1|.
TGTGCCAGCAGTTTCCAGGGGGTGGGCTCCTACGAGCAGTACTTC
CASSFQGVGSYEQYF
>TRBJ2-7|TRBV7-9|.|few
TGTGCCAGCAGCCCAAGGGACGGTTTCCAATACGAGCAGTACTTC
CASSPRDGFQYEQYF
>TRBJ1-5|TRBV28|.|.
TGTGCCAGCAGTTTTGGGGCAAGCAATCAGCCCCAGCATTTT
CASSFGASNQPQHF
>TRBJ2-3|TRBV5-6|.|.
TGTGCCAGCAGCTTCCCGGGACACTACACAGATACGCAGTATTTT
CASSFPGHYTDTQYF
>TRBJ2-5|TRBV10-3|.|.
TGTGCCATCAGTGATACGCGGGATCCGGAGACCCAGTACTTC
CAISDTRDPETQYF
>TRBJ2-1|TRBV7-2|.|once
TGTGCCAGCAGCCCCGCGGGAAGAACATACAATGAGCAGTTCTTC
CASSPAGRTYNEQFF
>TRBJ1-1|TRBV28|.|.
TGTGTCAGCAGTCGCTCAAATATAGTACACACTGAAGCTTTCTTT
CVSSRSNIVHTEAFF
>TRBJ1-1|TRBV7-6|TRBD1|.
TGTGCCAGCAGCATGGGACAGGGGGGCACTGAAGCTTTCTTT
CASSMGQGGTEAFF
>TRBJ2-5|TRBV27|.|.
TGTGCCAGCAGTTTATCTGATGGGGTCCAAGAGACCCAGTACTTC
CASSLSDGVQETQYF
>TRBJ2-3|TRBV6-5|.|.
TGTGCCAGCAGTCCCGGGACTCAGGGCACAGATACGCAGTATTTT
CASSPGTQGTDTQYF
>TRBJ2-1|TRBV27|.|.
TGTGCCAGCAGTTCCCTGAGCTCCTACAATGAGCAGTTCTTC
CASSSLSSYNEQFF
>TRBJ2-1|TRBV24-1|TRBD2|.
TGTGCCACCAGTGATTCGGGACTAGCGGGAGGGTCTGACAATGAGCAGTTCTTC
CATSDSGLAGGSDNEQFF
>TRBJ1-5|TRBV28|.|once
TGTGCCATCTCGGTACAAAATTATCAGCCCCAGCATTTT
CAISVQNYQPQHF
>TRBJ1-5|TRBV5-4|.|.
TGTGCCAGCAGCTTGGCCGTGAAATACAATCAGCCCCAGCATTTT
CASSLAVKYNQPQHF
>TRBJ2-1|TRBV4-3|.|.
TGCGCCAGCAGCCAAGACCCGCAGAGCGGAGGATACAATGAGCAGTTCTTC
CASSQDPQSGGYNEQFF
>TRBJ1-3|TRBV13|.|.
TGTGCCAGCAGCCCCCGGACCATGCGGAAGGGAAACACCATATATTTT
CASSPRTMRKGNTIYF
>TRBJ1-3|TRBV5-1|.|.
TGCGCCAGCAGCTTGGCAGGGTACGGAAACACCATATATTTT
CASSLAGYGNTIYF
>TRBJ2-1|TRBV5-1|TRBD1|.
TGCGCCAGCAGCTTGGACCCGACAGGGGCGGATGAGCAGTTCTTC
CASSLDPTGADEQFF
>TRBJ1-2|TRBV14|.|.
TGTGCCAGCAGCCAACCTGGACGGAACTATGGCTACACCTTC
CASSQPGRNYGYTF
>TRBJ2-3|TRBV24-1|.|.
TGTGCCACCAGTGGGGCGGGGAGCACAGATACGCAGTATTTT
CATSGAGSTDTQYF
>TRBJ1-1|TRBV2|.|few
TGTGCCAGCAGTTCCGCGATGAACACTGAAGCTTTCTTT
CASSSAMNTEAFF
>TRBJ2-1|TRBV5-4|.|.
TGTGCCAGCAGCACCGCCATGAATGAGCAGTTCTTC
CASSTAMNEQFF